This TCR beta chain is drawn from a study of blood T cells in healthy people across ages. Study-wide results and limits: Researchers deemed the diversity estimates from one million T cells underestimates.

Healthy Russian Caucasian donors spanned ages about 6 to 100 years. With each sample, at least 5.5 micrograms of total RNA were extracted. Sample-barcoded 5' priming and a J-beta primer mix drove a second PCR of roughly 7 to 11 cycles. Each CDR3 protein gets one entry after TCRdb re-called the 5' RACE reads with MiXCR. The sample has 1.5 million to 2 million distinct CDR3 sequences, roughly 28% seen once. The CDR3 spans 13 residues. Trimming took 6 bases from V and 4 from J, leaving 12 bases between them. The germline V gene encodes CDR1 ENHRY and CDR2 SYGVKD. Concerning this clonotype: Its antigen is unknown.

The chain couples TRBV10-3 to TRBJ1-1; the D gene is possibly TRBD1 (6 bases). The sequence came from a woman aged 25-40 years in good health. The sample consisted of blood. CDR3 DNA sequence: TGTGCCATCAGAGCAGGGGAAGGCACTGAAGCTTTCTTT. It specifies CAIRAGEGTEAFF.